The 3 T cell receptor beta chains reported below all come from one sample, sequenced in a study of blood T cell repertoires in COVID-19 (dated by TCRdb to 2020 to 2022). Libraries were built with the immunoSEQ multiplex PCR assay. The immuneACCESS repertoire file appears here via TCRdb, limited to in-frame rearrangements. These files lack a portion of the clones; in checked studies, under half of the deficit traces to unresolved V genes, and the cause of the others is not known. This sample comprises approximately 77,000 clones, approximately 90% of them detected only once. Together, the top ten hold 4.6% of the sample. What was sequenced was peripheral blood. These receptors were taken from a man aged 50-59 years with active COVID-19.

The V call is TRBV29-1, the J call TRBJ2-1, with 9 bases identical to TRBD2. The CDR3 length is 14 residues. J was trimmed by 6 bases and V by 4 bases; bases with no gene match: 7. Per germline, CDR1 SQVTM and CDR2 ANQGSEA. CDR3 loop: CSVAAGGPINEQFF. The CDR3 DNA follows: TGCAGCGTTGCGGCGGGAGGGCCTATCAATGAGCAGTTCTTC.

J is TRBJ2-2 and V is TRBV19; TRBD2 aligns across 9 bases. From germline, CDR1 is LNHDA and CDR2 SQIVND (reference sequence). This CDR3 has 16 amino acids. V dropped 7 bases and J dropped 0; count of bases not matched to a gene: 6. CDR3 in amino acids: CASKASSGTNTGELFF. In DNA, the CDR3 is TGTGCCAGTAAGGCGTCTAGCGGGACGAACACCGGGGAGCTGTTTTTT. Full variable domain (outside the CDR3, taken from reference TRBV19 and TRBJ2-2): DGGITQSPKYLFRKEGQNVTLSCEQNLNHDAMYWYRQDPGQGLRLIYYSQIVNDFQKGDIAEGYSVSREKKESFPLTVTSAQKNPTAFYLCASKASSGTNTGELFFGEGSRLTVL.

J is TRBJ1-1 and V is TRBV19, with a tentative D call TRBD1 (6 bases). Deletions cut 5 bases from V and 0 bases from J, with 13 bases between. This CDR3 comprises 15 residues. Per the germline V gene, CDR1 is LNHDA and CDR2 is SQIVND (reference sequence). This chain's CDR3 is CASSPRTVLNTEAFF. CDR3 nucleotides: TGTGCCAGTAGTCCCCGGACAGTACTGAACACTGAAGCTTTCTTT. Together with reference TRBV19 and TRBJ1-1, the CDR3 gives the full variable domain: DGGITQSPKYLFRKEGQNVTLSCEQNLNHDAMYWYRQDPGQGLRLIYYSQIVNDFQKGDIAEGYSVSREKKESFPLTVTSAQKNPTAFYLCASSPRTVLNTEAFFGQGTRLTVV.